There are a few counts of the clone carrying this TCR beta chain. Its antigen is still unknown. These data belong to a study of cytomegalovirus exposure and HLA in healthy donors. Study details: Across 350 to 500 genotyped donors, 81% landed in the Caucasian-associated ancestry cluster. Study observations and caveats: Associated with cytomegalovirus, according to the listing, were 150 to 200 TCR beta chains.

CDR1 is MNHEY and CDR2 is SMNVEV in the germline V gene (reference sequence). There are 15 residues in the CDR3. Germline trimming cut 6 bases from V and 7 bases from J; bases unmatched to any gene: 15. The PCR was carried out with 60 Vbeta primers and 13 Jbeta primers. The authors' processing: Tens of millions of unique TCR beta chains, 8.5 million to 14 million shared, were counted in a later analysis. This table comes from immunoSEQ multiplex PCR, and its TCRdb copy is limited to in-frame clones, with some not included. The DNA was the basis for D and trimming; V, J and clone size are from that table. The table lists roughly 110,000 clones, about two thirds of them singletons, with roughly 0.79% in the top ten.

The chain recombines TRBV27 with TRBJ2-7, with 7 bases aligning to TRBD2. This TCR was recovered from a boy aged 5-17 years in good health and CMV-seronegative. The specimen sequenced was PBMCs. In DNA, the CDR3 is TGTGCCAGCAGGTCACTAGCGTCGGAGGTTCGGGAGCAGTACTTC. It specifies CASRSLASEVREQYF.